This entry lists 31 T cell receptor beta chains sequenced from one sample in a study of blood T cell repertoires in COVID-19. Data came from immunoSEQ multiplex PCR; TCRdb stores just in-frame clones and leaves some out. The data hold approximately 440,000 clones, with about nine tenths observed a single time. Input material: PBMCs or T cells enriched from blood (not recorded which). Receptors were obtained from a woman younger than 35 who had recovered from COVID-19.

The chain combines TRBV3-1 (or the pseudogene TRBV3-2) with TRBJ2-3, with D hard to call. The germline V and J ends were trimmed by 4 bases and 0 bases, with 5 bases remaining between them. The CDR3 consists of 13 residues. Germline V gene sequence: CDR1 LGHDT, CDR2 YNNKEL (reference sequence). The CDR3 nucleotides read TGTGCCAGCAGCCTCCTCAGCACAGATACGCAGTATTTT. Translation gives CASSLLSTDTQYF.

The CDR3 DNA reads as TGCGCCAGCAGGGAACTAGCGGGGCAAGAGACCCAGTACTTC. Translation gives CASRELAGQETQYF. The V call is TRBV5-1, the J call TRBJ2-5; TRBD2 matches at 10 bases. V was clipped by 5 bases and J by 2 bases; unmatched bases: 3. The germline V gene encodes CDR1 SGHRS and CDR2 YFSETQ. The CDR3 has 14 amino acids.

This clone was seen a handful of times. The chain carries TRBV4-1 and TRBJ1-2; 8 nucleotides agree with TRBD1. With V trimmed by 5 bases and J by 8 bases, 31 bases remained unmatched. The CDR3 has 21 residues. Looked up from germline, CDR1 is MGHRA and CDR2 is YSYEKL. CDR3 sequence reads: CASSYEIRGLGGNSGPLGYTF. The CDR3 nucleotides read TGCGCCAGCAGCTACGAGATCAGGGGGCTAGGGGGGAACTCGGGCCCCCTAGGCTACACCTTC.

V usage is TRBV23-1 and J usage is TRBJ1-1, with 7 nucleotides matching TRBD1. TRBV23-1 is treated as an ORF (open reading frame) with a function not yet certain. The CDR3 is 20 residues long. The J segment lost 0 bases and the V segment lost 3 bases, leaving 19 bases of the junction unmatched. The DNA of the CDR3 is TGCGCCAGCAGTCATCAATCGACTGACAGGGTCGCAATGGTGAACACTGAAGCTTTCTTT. This gives the protein CASSHQSTDRVAMVNTEAFF.

The chain joins TRBV19 to TRBJ1-1; unclear D gene. CDR1 and CDR2 (germline): LNHDA, SQIVND (reference sequence). The CDR3 has 14 residues. Trimming stripped 0 bases from V and 1 base from J, with 6 bases between. CDR3 DNA sequence: TGTGCCAGTAGTATAGATTCAGAGAACACTGAAGCTTTCTTT. Protein product: CASSIDSENTEAFF.

The chain is built from TRBV3-1 (or the pseudogene TRBV3-2) and TRBJ1-2; no clear D. The CDR3 runs to 14 residues. Germline CDR1 is LGHDT and CDR2 is YNNKEL (reference sequence). V lost 4 bases to trimming and J lost 7 bases, with 16 bases between them. CDR3 nucleotide sequence: TGTGCCAGCAGCCCTCTCAACCAGGCCGCTGGCTACACCTTC. It encodes CASSPLNQAAGYTF.

Only one count was recorded for this clone. The J gene is TRBJ2-7, the V gene TRBV7-9; 8 positions match TRBD1. Germline CDR1 reads SEHNR; CDR2 reads FQNEAQ (reference sequence). Trimming took 8 bases from V and 5 from J; bases not matched to a gene: 14. The length of the CDR3 is 15 residues. This CDR3 reads CASEEPGGSFDEQYF. The CDR3 nucleotides read TGTGCCAGCGAAGAACCAGGGGGCAGTTTCGACGAGCAGTACTTC.

The rearrangement joins TRBV6-5 to TRBJ1-1, with a tentative D call TRBD1 (5 bases). This CDR3 is 11 amino acids long. CDR1 is MNHEY, CDR2 SVGAGI, per germline. Deletions cut 6 bases from V and 7 bases from J, with 9 bases between. The CDR3 DNA follows: TGTGCCAGCAGGCTTGACAGTGAAGCTTTCTTT. Amino acid sequence: CASRLDSEAFF.

The chain recombines TRBV11-2 with TRBJ2-3; 10 nucleotides match TRBD2. Germline V gene sequence: CDR1 SGHAT, CDR2 FQNNGV. The CDR3 is made up of 16 amino acids. The junction had 2 bases not matched to a gene; V was cut back by 2 bases and J by 0 bases. CDR3 amino acids: CASSLSGGASTDTQYF. Here the CDR3 DNA reads TGTGCCAGCAGCTTAAGCGGGGGGGCTAGCACAGATACGCAGTATTTT. Filled out from reference TRBV11-2 and TRBJ2-3, the complete variable domain reads EAGVAQSPRYKIIEKRQSVAFWCNPISGHATLYWYQQILGQGPKLLIQFQNNGVVDDSQLPKDRFSAERLKGVDSTLKIQPAKLEDSAVYLCASSLSGGASTDTQYFGPGTRLTVL.

To note about this clone: The junction does not match germline at one end; this may be a read error. V gene TRBV27 combines with J gene TRBJ2-3, with 12 bases matching TRBD1. Germline values: CDR1 MNHEY, CDR2 SMNVEV (reference sequence). This CDR3 contains 16 residues. The CDR3 loop is CASSSPGTGGTDTQYF. Written as DNA, the CDR3 is TGTGCCAGCAGTTCCCCCGGGACAGGGGGCACGGATACGCAGTATTTT.

This sequence joins TRBV5-1 and TRBJ1-2, with D possibly TRBD1 on 5 matching bases. The V gene's germline CDR1 is SGHRS and CDR2 YFSETQ. Trimming left V 0 bases short and J 3 bases short, with 12 bases between. This CDR3 is built from 15 residues. For the CDR3, the DNA is TGCGCCAGCAGCTTGGCAGGGTACGGAGACTATGGCTACACCTTC. Translating gives CASSLAGYGDYGYTF.

This chain joins TRBV7-9 and TRBJ1-1; D is perhaps TRBD1 (5 bases). CDR1 and CDR2 from the germline V gene are SEHNR and FQNEAQ (reference sequence). CDR3 length: 13 amino acids. V was trimmed by 11 bases and J by 3 bases, leaving 16 bases between them. CDR3 region: CAGAQGRDTEAFF. CDR3 nucleotides: TGTGCCGGAGCTCAGGGCCGGGACACTGAAGCTTTCTTT.

This rearrangement joins TRBV2 to TRBJ1-4; 11 nucleotides align to TRBD1. Germline values: CDR1 SNHLY, CDR2 FYNNEI. V trimming: 5 bases; J trimming: 4 bases; junction bases outside the gene matches: 3. The CDR3 totals 15 residues. CDR3 in amino acids: CASSTGTGGNEKLFF. CDR3 coding DNA: TGTGCCAGCAGTACCGGGACAGGGGGTAATGAAAAACTGTTTTTT.

The V and J genes are TRBV7-2 and TRBJ2-7; D is undetermined. V was cut by 7 bases and J by 5 bases, with 21 bases left in between. The CDR3 spans 15 residues. CDR1 is SGHTA and CDR2 is FQGNSA in the germline V gene. The CDR3 region is CASTSVLPRRDEQYF. CDR3 nucleotides: TGTGCCAGCACGAGTGTCCTCCCTCGCCGGGACGAGCAGTACTTC.

The chain couples TRBV2 to TRBJ2-1; 9 bases agree with TRBD1. The trim removed 7 bases at V and 7 bases at J, leaving 8 bases unmatched. Germline V lookup: CDR1 SNHLY, CDR2 FYNNEI. The CDR3 runs to 14 residues. This CDR3 is CASKSDRGNNEQFF. Written as DNA, the CDR3 is TGTGCCAGCAAATCGGACAGGGGAAATAATGAGCAGTTCTTC.

This chain uses TRBV3-1 (or the pseudogene TRBV3-2) with TRBJ2-1; maybe TRBD2 (5 bases). V lost 0 bases and J lost 2, with 14 bases in between. This CDR3 spans 17 amino acids. CDR1 and CDR2 from the germline V gene are LGHDT and YNNKEL (reference sequence). The CDR3: CASSQDLVRAAYNEQFF. In DNA form, the CDR3 reads TGTGCCAGCAGCCAAGACTTAGTGAGGGCAGCCTACAATGAGCAGTTCTTC.

This chain connects TRBV27 to TRBJ1-5; D unresolved. CDR3 length equals 13 residues. Trimming took 3 bases from V and 7 from J, leaving 10 bases between them. The germline V gene encodes CDR1 MNHEY and CDR2 SMNVEV (reference sequence). DNA for the CDR3: TGTGCCAGCAGTTTTAAAGGGAGACAGCCCCAGCATTTT. It is translated as CASSFKGRQPQHF.

The V gene is TRBV11-2, the J gene TRBJ1-4; tentatively, D is TRBD1 (6 bases). From germline, CDR1 is SGHAT and CDR2 FQNNGV. The CDR3 contains 15 residues. V was cut by 5 bases and J by 4 bases, with 14 bases left in between. CDR3 protein: CASSTRRDNNEKLFF. The DNA of the CDR3 is TGTGCCAGCAGCACCCGCCGGGACAATAATGAAAAACTGTTTTTT. The entire variable domain, with the rest obtained from reference TRBV11-2 and TRBJ1-4, is as follows: EAGVAQSPRYKIIEKRQSVAFWCNPISGHATLYWYQQILGQGPKLLIQFQNNGVVDDSQLPKDRFSAERLKGVDSTLKIQPAKLEDSAVYLCASSTRRDNNEKLFFGSGTQLSVL.

This clone was seen only once. The genes are TRBV9 and TRBJ1-2; D is unclear. The CDR3 runs to 16 residues. V lost 0 bases and J lost 2, with 14 bases in between. Germline CDR1 is SGDLS and CDR2 is YYNGEE. This CDR3 reads CASSVGSGVLNYGYTF. The DNA for the CDR3 is TGTGCCAGCAGCGTAGGTTCCGGGGTTTTGAACTATGGCTACACCTTC.

The chain carries TRBV30 and TRBJ1-2, with 9 bases matching TRBD1. In germline, CDR1 is GTSNPN, CDR2 SVGIG (reference sequence). V was clipped by 5 bases and J by 4 bases; unmatched bases: 8. This CDR3 has 14 residues. CDR3 residues: CAWGLGQGRYGYTF. The CDR3, as DNA: TGTGCCTGGGGGCTAGGACAGGGGCGCTATGGCTACACCTTC.

The rearrangement joins TRBV5-6 to TRBJ1-4, with 8 nucleotides matching TRBD1. The CDR3 consists of 13 residues. The V gene end was trimmed by 4 bases and the J gene end by 8 bases; junction bases not matched to a gene: 4. The germline V gene encodes CDR1 SGHDT and CDR2 YYEEEE. CDR3 sequence: CASSRGTGEKLFF. DNA for the CDR3: TGTGCCAGCAGCCGAGGGACAGGCGAAAAACTGTTTTTT.

J is TRBJ1-2 and V is TRBV28; the D gene is possibly TRBD1 (6 bases). V shed 7 bases and J shed 5 bases, with 14 bases lying between them. The CDR3 is made up of 13 amino acids. From germline, CDR1 is MDHEN and CDR2 SYDVKM. The DNA for the CDR3 is TGTGCCAGCACTTCAGGACAGTCTTATGGCTACACCTTC. It encodes CASTSGQSYGYTF.

The chain recombines TRBV5-6 with TRBJ1-1, with 10 bases lining up with TRBD1. Germline CDR1 and CDR2: SGHDT and YYEEEE. The CDR3 consists of 14 residues. With V trimmed by 4 bases and J by 5 bases, 5 bases remained unmatched. The CDR3 nucleotides read TGTGCCAGCAGCCCTGACAGGGGGCCAACTGAAGCTTTCTTT. As protein: CASSPDRGPTEAFF.

The chain carries TRBV28 and TRBJ1-5, with 8 bases that match TRBD1. Unmatched junction bases numbered 7, after V lost 3 bases and J lost 0 bases. CDR3 length: 17 amino acids. Germline V CDR1 and CDR2: MDHEN, SYDVKM. This CDR3 reads CASSFPGQAYSNQPQHF. The CDR3 coding sequence is TGTGCCAGCAGTTTCCCGGGACAGGCTTATAGCAATCAGCCCCAGCATTTT.

V gene TRBV12-3 or TRBV12-4 combines with J gene TRBJ1-6, with D perhaps TRBD1 (6 bases). This CDR3 comprises 13 residues. The V end lost 5 bases, the J end lost 11 bases, and 13 bases lay between the germline ends. CDR3 loop: CASSLNQGTPLHF. CDR3 in DNA: TGTGCCAGCAGTCTAAACCAGGGGACACCCCTCCACTTT.

The table lists this clone with a count of one. The chain joins TRBV7-9 to TRBJ1-1, with 9 bases identical to TRBD1. The germline V gene has CDR1 SEHNR and CDR2 FQNEAQ (reference sequence). The V gene end was trimmed by 5 bases and the J gene end by 1 base; junction bases not matched to a gene: 5. This CDR3 has 15 residues. The CDR3 region has the DNA TGTGCCAGCAGCCCACCGACAGGGGGGAACACTGAAGCTTTCTTT. Translating it yields CASSPPTGGNTEAFF.

This clone was detected once. The chain is built from TRBV5-6 and TRBJ2-3; 9 nucleotides line up with TRBD2. The CDR3 totals 15 residues. After removal of 0 bases from V and 6 bases from J, the junction contained 5 bases not matched to a gene. Germline values: CDR1 SGHDT, CDR2 YYEEEE. Here the CDR3 reads CASSLASGGPDTQYF. CDR3 coding DNA: TGTGCCAGCAGCTTGGCGAGCGGGGGGCCCGATACGCAGTATTTT. The full variable domain, completed using reference TRBV5-6 and TRBJ2-3, is DAGVTQSPTHLIKTRGQQVTLRCSPKSGHDTVSWYQQALGQGPQFIFQYYEEEERQRGNFPDRFSGHQFPNYSSELNVNALLLGDSALYLCASSLASGGPDTQYFGPGTRLTVL.

The chain couples TRBV19 to TRBJ2-4, with D maybe TRBD1 (7 bases). Per the germline V gene, CDR1 is LNHDA and CDR2 is SQIVND (reference sequence). CDR3 length: 17 residues. The V end lost 4 bases, the J end lost 9 bases, and 25 bases lay between the germline ends. The CDR3 DNA reads TGTGCCAGTAGTAAGGTCAGGGGGGAGGTTTATGGAGGCATTCAGTACTTC. Amino acids: CASSKVRGEVYGGIQYF.

This sequence joins TRBV6-5 and TRBJ2-7; possible D gene TRBD2, 6 bases. Germline V gene sequence: CDR1 MNHEY, CDR2 SVGAGI. The CDR3 covers 15 residues. V lost 5 bases to trimming and J lost 2 bases, with 16 bases between them. This CDR3 is CASSRDVRGPYEQYF. The CDR3 DNA reads TGTGCCAGCAGTCGTGACGTGCGGGGCCCCTACGAGCAGTACTTC.

The rearrangement joins TRBV11-2 to TRBJ1-6, with 8 nucleotides matching TRBD1. This CDR3 has 18 residues. Trimming at V came to 3 bases and at J to 1 base, leaving 8 bases not matched to a gene. Germline values: CDR1 SGHAT, CDR2 FQNNGV. The CDR3 here is CASSFRGPSSSYNSPLHF. The CDR3 nucleotides read TGTGCCAGCAGCTTCAGGGGGCCAAGCTCATCCTATAATTCACCCCTCCACTTT.

The rearrangement links TRBV5-1 to TRBJ1-2, with no clear D. This CDR3 region has 13 residues. Germline loops: CDR1 SGHRS, CDR2 YFSETQ. With 0 bases removed from V and 3 bases from J, the gap between germline ends came to 6 bases. This CDR3 is CASSLGGDYGYTF. Here the CDR3 DNA reads TGCGCCAGCAGCTTGGGGGGAGACTATGGCTACACCTTC.